The T cell receptor beta chain under discussion was sequenced for a study of cytomegalovirus exposure and HLA in healthy donors. CDR1 and CDR2 from the germline V gene are SGHVS and FNYEAQ. Trimming stripped 4 bases from V and 1 base from J, with 16 bases between. This CDR3 region has 16 residues. TCRdb's copy holds only in-frame clones and misses some; the assay was immunoSEQ multiplex PCR. The sample carries fewer than 200,000 clones, 80% to 85% recorded once. Specimen: PBMCs. V gene TRBV7-6 combines with J gene TRBJ2-5; D might be TRBD1 (6 bases). This TCR came from a woman under 30 in good health and CMV-seropositive. The CDR3 DNA sequence: TGTGCCAGCAGCTCCCATACAGGGAGATCCCAAGAGACCCAGTACTTC. It specifies CASSSHTGRSQETQYF. Full variable domain (outside the CDR3, taken from reference TRBV7-6 and TRBJ2-5): GAGVSQSPRYKVTKRGQDVALRCDPISGHVSLYWYRQALGQGPEFLTYFNYEAQQDKSGLPNDRFSAERPEGSISTLTIQRTEQRDSAMYRCASSSHTGRSQETQYFGPGTRLLVL.